This T cell receptor (beta chain) was profiled in a study of radiotherapy plus CTLA-4 blockade in lung cancer. The method was immunoSEQ multiplex PCR; TCRdb's version includes in-frame clones alone and lacks a portion of them. The sample holds about 120,000 clones; around 75% are singletons and the top ten take approximately 5%. Unmatched junction bases numbered 9, after V lost 6 bases and J lost 6 bases. The germline CDR1 and CDR2 sequences are SGHTA and FQGTGA. The CDR3 consists of 15 residues. This receptor was obtained from a human donor with non-small cell lung cancer who had a partial response to radiotherapy plus ipilimumab. The specimen was peripheral blood, collected from a patient treated with radiotherapy plus ipilimumab. The chain has TRBV7-3 and TRBJ2-7; 12 nucleotides agree with TRBD2. CDR3 region: CASSSRLAGAGEQYV. In DNA form, the CDR3 reads TGTGCCAGCAGTTCCAGACTAGCGGGAGCCGGCGAGCAGTACGTC.